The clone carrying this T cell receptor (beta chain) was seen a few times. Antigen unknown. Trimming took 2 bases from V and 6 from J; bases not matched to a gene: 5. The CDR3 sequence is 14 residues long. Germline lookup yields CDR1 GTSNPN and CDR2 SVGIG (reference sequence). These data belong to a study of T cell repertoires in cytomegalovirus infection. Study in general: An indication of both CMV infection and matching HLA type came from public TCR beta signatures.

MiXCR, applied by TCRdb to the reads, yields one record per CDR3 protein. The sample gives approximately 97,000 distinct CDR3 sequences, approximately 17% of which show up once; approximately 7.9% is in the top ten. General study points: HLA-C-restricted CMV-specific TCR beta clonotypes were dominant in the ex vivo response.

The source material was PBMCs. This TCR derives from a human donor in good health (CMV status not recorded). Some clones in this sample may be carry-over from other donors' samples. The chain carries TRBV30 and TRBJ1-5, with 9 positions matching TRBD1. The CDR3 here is CAWSTTGGPQPQHF. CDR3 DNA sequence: TGTGCCTGGAGTACCACAGGGGGCCCTCAGCCCCAGCATTTT.